A selection of T cell receptor beta chains follows, all from one sample in a study of T-cell reconstitution after alpha-beta-depleted transplantation in children. TCRdb ran MiXCR on the PCR reads and lists one entry per CDR3 protein. The repertoire holds 250,000 to 300,000 distinct CDR3 sequences, with roughly 9.5% as singletons. The specimen was PBMCs from the stem cell graft donor, collected from the stem cell graft. The receptors were sampled from a human donor who donated a stem cell graft to a child with SCID. Both conserved end residues are part of each CDR3. Fields, in order: J gene, V gene, CDR3 protein.

j_call: TRBJ1-3; v_call: TRBV7-9; cdr3_aa: CASNPGFVSGNTIYF
j_call: TRBJ2-7; v_call: TRBV14; cdr3_aa: CASSQGSVYEQYF
j_call: TRBJ2-5; v_call: TRBV5-1; cdr3_aa: CASSYRTGSPQETQYF
j_call: TRBJ2-3; v_call: TRBV3-1; cdr3_aa: CASSLKGGTDTQYF
j_call: TRBJ1-1; v_call: TRBV20-1; cdr3_aa: CSGSRDPNTEAFF
j_call: TRBJ1-2; v_call: TRBV10-3; cdr3_aa: CAISESPGAYGYTF
j_call: TRBJ1-6; v_call: TRBV25-1; cdr3_aa: CASGGGGGGNSPLHF
j_call: TRBJ2-1; v_call: TRBV11-2; cdr3_aa: CASSLRETGFVGYNEQFF
j_call: TRBJ2-7; v_call: TRBV7-9; cdr3_aa: CASSLTTEGYEQYF
j_call: TRBJ2-7; v_call: TRBV11-2; cdr3_aa: CASSQLAGGLEQYF
j_call: TRBJ1-1; v_call: TRBV29-1; cdr3_aa: CSVGVGGSEAFF
j_call: TRBJ1-6; v_call: TRBV5-4; cdr3_aa: CASSSHRGLRSSSYNSPLHF
j_call: TRBJ1-5; v_call: TRBV12-3/TRBV12-4; cdr3_aa: CASRPGGNQPQHF
j_call: TRBJ2-5; v_call: TRBV5-1; cdr3_aa: CASSLSGGGGRETQYF
j_call: TRBJ2-1; v_call: TRBV18; cdr3_aa: CASSPGTGDNEQFF
j_call: TRBJ2-2; v_call: TRBV6-5; cdr3_aa: CASSYSGVLSANTGELFF
j_call: TRBJ2-7; v_call: TRBV12-3/TRBV12-4; cdr3_aa: CASSRPGTGNYEQYF
j_call: TRBJ2-5; v_call: TRBV18; cdr3_aa: CASSPPVVYGQETQYF
j_call: TRBJ2-7; v_call: TRBV7-9; cdr3_aa: CASSFPETASYEQYF
j_call: TRBJ2-1; v_call: TRBV3-1; cdr3_aa: CASSPLAGGRNEQFF
j_call: TRBJ2-2; v_call: TRBV7-3; cdr3_aa: CASSLNPVTGELFF
j_call: TRBJ2-5; v_call: TRBV20-1; cdr3_aa: CSARDVGLAGWETQYF
j_call: TRBJ2-7; v_call: TRBV4-2; cdr3_aa: CASSQELRGAYEQYF
j_call: TRBJ2-1; v_call: TRBV12-3/TRBV12-4; cdr3_aa: CASSKTSGIPLPQFF
j_call: TRBJ2-2; v_call: TRBV2; cdr3_aa: CASRESHTDSPRGTGELFF
j_call: TRBJ2-5; v_call: TRBV11-2; cdr3_aa: CASSPGDGRRETQYF
j_call: TRBJ2-1; v_call: TRBV5-1; cdr3_aa: CASSLPLAGVYNEQFF
j_call: TRBJ2-1; v_call: TRBV4-1; cdr3_aa: CASSQEGKGLIYEQFF
j_call: TRBJ2-4; v_call: TRBV27; cdr3_aa: CASSPSGQAGDIQYF
j_call: TRBJ2-7; v_call: TRBV6-1; cdr3_aa: CASRDGRSSYEQYF
j_call: TRBJ1-5; v_call: TRBV5-1; cdr3_aa: CASSEQGAQGQPQHF
j_call: TRBJ2-1; v_call: TRBV5-6; cdr3_aa: CASSLTDEQFF
j_call: TRBJ1-3; v_call: TRBV18; cdr3_aa: CASSPPITESGNTIYF
j_call: TRBJ1-1; v_call: TRBV29-1; cdr3_aa: CSVEAQGDVNTEAFF
j_call: TRBJ2-7; v_call: TRBV24-1; cdr3_aa: CAARVVNEQYF
j_call: TRBJ2-3; v_call: TRBV7-2; cdr3_aa: CASSLAGHGTDTQYF
j_call: TRBJ1-2; v_call: TRBV5-1; cdr3_aa: CASSAGTVYGYTF
j_call: TRBJ2-7; v_call: TRBV7-9; cdr3_aa: CASSLDRLRPYEQYF
j_call: TRBJ1-5; v_call: TRBV6-1; cdr3_aa: CASTDSGQENSNQPQHF
j_call: TRBJ2-5; v_call: TRBV20-1; cdr3_aa: CSAPEGTETQYF